Detailed here is one T cell receptor (beta chain). Its specificity is unknown. TCRdb reprocessed the reads via MiXCR and lists one record per CDR3 protein. The sample includes about 470,000 distinct CDR3 sequences, under 55% of them seen just once. Germline V gene sequence: CDR1 DFQATT, CDR2 SNEGSKA (reference sequence). V shed 2 bases and J shed 1 base, with 5 bases lying between them. CDR3 length: 12 residues. The data are from a study of T cell repertoires in cytomegalovirus infection. At the level of the study: Recently identified HLA-C-restricted and well-studied HLA-B-restricted CMV epitopes were used.

Whole-study findings and limits: The ex vivo response was dominated by HLA-C-restricted CMV-specific TCR beta clonotypes.

The chain couples TRBV20-1 to TRBJ1-1, with D uncertain. This material consisted of cultured PBMCs, taken from culture after CMV antigen stimulation. This TCR was sampled from a human donor in good health (CMV status not recorded). Some clones in this sample may be carry-over from other donors' samples. CDR3 sequence: CSARQPNTEAFF. Written as DNA, the CDR3 is TGCAGTGCTAGACAACCGAACACTGAAGCTTTCTTT.